This TCR beta chain emerged from a study of CD8+CD57+ T cells in acquired aplastic anemia. Study overall: Sorted CD4+ and CD8+ cells gave an average of approximately 3 ug of DNA.

This clonotype was observed many times. The antigen is unknown. Study-level points and caveats: No significant patient-versus-control difference appeared in CD8+ Simpson's diversity. Found in both controls and patients were around 31 CD8+ CDR3 sequences.

Patients selected for sequencing had displayed CD8+CD57+ cell expansion by flow cytometry. Blood sampling was performed on the patients, and none of them had received therapy by then. Germline V gene lookup returns CDR1 MNHNS and CDR2 SASEGT. CDR3 length: 14 residues. Losses at the gene ends were 6 bases for V and 0 bases for J; bases not matched to a gene: 4. Genomic DNA provided the template from which TCR beta VDJ and CDR3 profiles were obtained. TCRdb used MiXCR to reprocess the reads, holding one entry per CDR3 protein. The sample comprises 160,000 or so distinct CDR3 sequences, around half of which are singletons, and approximately 2.8% rests with the top ten.

The chain couples TRBV6-1 to TRBJ1-2; 7 bases are shared with TRBD1. The receptor's source is a human donor with aplastic anemia. The sequencing sample was made of sorted CD4+, CD8+, or CD8+CD57+ T cells (not recorded which) from PBMCs. DNA for the CDR3: TGTGCCAGCAGAACCGGGACAGCTAACTATGGCTACACCTTC. Translated, it gives CASRTGTANYGYTF.